Given below is one T cell receptor beta chain in context. Its antigen is still unknown. The ends lost 5 bases at V and 0 bases at J; junction bases unmatched: 10. Per the germline V gene, CDR1 is SGHVS and CDR2 is FQNEAQ. The CDR3 extends over 18 amino acids. The assay was immunoSEQ multiplex PCR, and TCRdb's table has in-frame clones only and misses some. The sample carries around 150,000 clones, 90% recorded once. The data derive from a study of T cell responses to AZD1222 COVID-19 vaccine. Study results and caveats: Reportedly, nearly half the spike-specific TCRs target unmutated variant regions. Clonal diversity was possibly underestimated, and the donors were mostly white British, with more females. Repertoires were obtained only post-peak T cell response.

The receptor was derived from an adult in good health. The chain uses TRBV7-8 and TRBJ2-2; the match to TRBD2 covers 9 bases. This material consisted of peripheral blood, taken on day 0 of AZD1222 vaccination. This CDR3 reads CASSPKGGRDANTGELFF. The CDR3 DNA follows: TGTGCCAGCAGCCCCAAAGGCGGGAGGGACGCGAACACCGGGGAGCTGTTTTTT.